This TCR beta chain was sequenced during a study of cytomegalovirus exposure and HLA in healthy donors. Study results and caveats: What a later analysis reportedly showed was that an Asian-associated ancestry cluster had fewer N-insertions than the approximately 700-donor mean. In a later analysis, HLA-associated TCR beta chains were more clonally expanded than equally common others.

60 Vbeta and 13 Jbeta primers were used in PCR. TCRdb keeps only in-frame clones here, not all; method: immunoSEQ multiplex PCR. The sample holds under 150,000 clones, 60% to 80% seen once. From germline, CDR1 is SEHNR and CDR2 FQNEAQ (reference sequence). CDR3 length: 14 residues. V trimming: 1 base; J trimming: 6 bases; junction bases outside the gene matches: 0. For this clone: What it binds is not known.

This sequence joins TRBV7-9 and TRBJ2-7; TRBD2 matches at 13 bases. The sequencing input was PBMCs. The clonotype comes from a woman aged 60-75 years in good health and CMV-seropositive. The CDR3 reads CASSLGTSGGEQYF. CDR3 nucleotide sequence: TGTGCCAGCAGCTTAGGGACTAGCGGGGGCGAGCAGTACTTC.